Each of the 28 T cell receptor beta chains below was sequenced from the same sample in a study of T cells expressing NK-cell markers. TCRdb reprocessed the 5' RACE reads; each CDR3 protein has one entry and no DNA is given. The repertoire shows fewer than 550,000 distinct CDR3 sequences; the top ten hold more than 1.4%. Sequencing was carried out using blood T cells: a sorted CD56 or NKG2C T cell subset, CD4+ or CD8+ T cells, or bulk PBMC T cells (not recorded which). The origin of the receptors is a woman between 45 and 60 years old in good health.

J is TRBJ2-2 and V is TRBV18; there is no DNA to check the TCRdb D call of TRBD2. The CDR3 runs 12 residues. The germline CDR1 and CDR2 sequences are KGHSH and LQKENI. The CDR3 reads CASSPDLSELFF.

This chain joins TRBV12-3 or TRBV12-4 and TRBJ1-5; TCRdb proposes TRBD1, but this gene call is untestable without DNA. The CDR3 has 14 residues. CDR3 in amino acids: CASSPGRIVGPQHF.

V gene TRBV19 combines with J gene TRBJ2-1; lacking DNA, the TRBD2 call made by TCRdb goes unchecked. Looked up from germline, CDR1 is LNHDA and CDR2 is SQIVND (reference sequence). The CDR3 spans 14 residues. CDR3 in amino acids: CASSIGLAKDEQFF.

V and J are TRBV2 and TRBJ2-2. Germline loops: CDR1 SNHLY, CDR2 FYNNEI. The CDR3 extends over 14 amino acids. This chain's CDR3 is CASSTFRATEELFF.

This rearrangement joins TRBV20-1 to TRBJ2-3. CDR1 is DFQATT and CDR2 is SNEGSKA in the germline V gene (reference sequence). The CDR3 covers 14 residues. The CDR3 is CSARAALLTDTQYF.

This chain joins TRBV9 and TRBJ2-1; TCRdb lists TRBD2, though no DNA is available to test this call. Per the germline V gene, CDR1 is SGDLS and CDR2 is YYNGEE. The CDR3 has 13 residues. The chain's CDR3 is CASSGRLAGEQFF.

This chain uses TRBV6-2 or TRBV6-3 with TRBJ2-3. Germline lookup yields CDR1 MNHEY and CDR2 SVGEGT. The CDR3 runs 12 residues. The chain's CDR3 is CASSYFPDTQYF.

V usage is TRBV29-1 and J usage is TRBJ1-4. Germline-derived CDR1 and CDR2 are SQVTM and ANQGSEA. This CDR3 region has 18 residues. This chain's CDR3 is CSVVGPAALTQTNEKLFF. Using reference TRBV29-1 and TRBJ1-4 for the parts outside the CDR3, the full variable domain is SAVISQKPSRDICQRGTSLTIQCQVDSQVTMMFWYRQQPGQSLTLIATANQGSEATYESGFVIDKFPISRPNLTFSTLTVSNMSPEDSSIYLCSVVGPAALTQTNEKLFFGSGTQLSVL.

V usage is TRBV14 and J usage is TRBJ2-3; TCRdb calls TRBD2, which cannot be checked without DNA. Germline loops: CDR1 SGHDN, CDR2 FVKESK. This CDR3 comprises 16 residues. This chain's CDR3 is CASSHTGTSGHDTQYF.

This chain joins TRBV27 and TRBJ2-3. The CDR3 covers 14 residues. Looked up from germline, CDR1 is MNHEY and CDR2 is SMNVEV (reference sequence). CDR3: CASSSLQRTDTQYF.

The rearrangement joins TRBV24-1 to TRBJ2-1; absent DNA, TCRdb's TRBD2 call cannot be checked. The V gene's germline CDR1 is KGHDR and CDR2 SFDVKD. The CDR3 extends over 15 amino acids. CDR3 residues: CATSGGFMYDNEQFF.

The chain uses TRBV6-1 and TRBJ2-1; TCRdb's D gene call, TRBD2, goes unchecked for lack of DNA. The CDR3 totals 14 residues. Germline V CDR1 and CDR2: MNHNS, SASEGT. The CDR3 protein is CASTLAGGKNEQFF.

This rearrangement joins TRBV20-1 to TRBJ2-1. Germline V CDR1 and CDR2: DFQATT, SNEGSKA (reference sequence). The CDR3 covers 13 residues. CDR3 protein: CSALTHSYNEQFF.

This sequence joins TRBV25-1 and TRBJ1-5; the TCRdb D gene call, TRBD1, has no DNA to confirm it. Germline loops: CDR1 MGHDK, CDR2 SYGVNS. The CDR3 length is 15 residues. CDR3 region: CASPKSGTGNQPQHF.

The CDR3 protein is CSTLYVDNEQFF. The V call is TRBV20-1, the J call TRBJ2-1; absent DNA, TCRdb's TRBD2 call cannot be checked. The CDR3 runs 12 residues. The germline V gene has CDR1 DFQATT and CDR2 SNEGSKA (reference sequence).

The rearrangement uses TRBV5-1 and TRBJ1-2; TCRdb returns TRBD1, unconfirmable since there is no DNA. Germline V CDR1 and CDR2: SGHRS, YFSETQ. The CDR3 length is 14 residues. This chain's CDR3 is CASSTSGGSYGYTF.

The rearrangement joins TRBV5-6 to TRBJ2-3; TCRdb calls TRBD2, which cannot be checked without DNA. This CDR3 has 16 residues. In germline, CDR1 is SGHDT, CDR2 YYEEEE. The CDR3 loop is CASSPSLAGLGDTQYF.

The V call is TRBV6-1, the J call TRBJ1-1; TCRdb reports TRBD1, a call that lacks DNA to check it against. Germline CDR1 and CDR2: MNHNS and SASEGT. The CDR3 is 14 amino acids. The CDR3 spells CASSVRGRKGEAFF.

V gene TRBV9 combines with J gene TRBJ1-2; TCRdb reports TRBD1, a call that lacks DNA to check it against. Per germline, CDR1 SGDLS and CDR2 YYNGEE. The CDR3 covers 14 residues. CDR3 amino acids: CASSVATGDAHYTF.

The chain recombines TRBV3-1 with TRBJ1-2; TCRdb's D call of TRBD1 is untestable without DNA. Looked up from germline, CDR1 is LGHDT and CDR2 is YNNKEL (reference sequence). There are 13 residues in the CDR3. CDR3 in amino acids: CASSPGRLGGYTF.

The chain joins TRBV6-5 to TRBJ2-1; TCRdb's D gene call, TRBD1, goes unchecked for lack of DNA. The CDR3 spans 18 residues. Germline loops: CDR1 MNHEY, CDR2 SVGAGI. CDR3 residues: CASSYLGGTTISYNEQFF.

This chain joins TRBV7-2 and TRBJ1-5; TCRdb's D call, TRBD1, is unchecked because there is no DNA. Germline loops: CDR1 SGHTA, CDR2 FQGNSA. This CDR3 contains 16 residues. The chain's CDR3 is CASSAIRGDGNQPQHF.

The J gene is TRBJ1-1, the V gene TRBV14; checking the TCRdb D call of TRBD1 is not possible without DNA. Germline CDR1 and CDR2: SGHDN and FVKESK. The CDR3 loop spans 14 amino acids. This chain's CDR3 is CASSQTRGRPEAFF.

The chain carries TRBV24-1 and TRBJ2-1; there is no DNA to check the TCRdb D call of TRBD1. This CDR3 is 14 amino acids long. Germline CDR1 and CDR2: KGHDR and SFDVKD. CDR3 loop: CATRGVTGRNEQFF.

The chain links TRBV14 to TRBJ1-3; the D call from TCRdb, TRBD1, cannot be confirmed without DNA. The CDR3 has 14 amino acids. Germline V lookup: CDR1 SGHDN, CDR2 FVKESK. The CDR3 sequence: CASSRQGAGNTIYF.

This rearrangement joins TRBV29-1 to TRBJ2-7; TCRdb's assignment of TRBD1 cannot be checked, as there is no DNA. Germline CDR1 SQVTM, CDR2 ANQGSEA. The CDR3 covers 11 residues. The CDR3 spells CSAGNIYEQYF.

CDR3 residues: CAISGGPLEQYF. This sequence joins TRBV10-3 and TRBJ2-7; TCRdb's D call, TRBD2, is unchecked because there is no DNA. Germline V gene data show CDR1 as ENHRY and CDR2 as SYGVKD. The length of the CDR3 is 12 residues.

The chain carries TRBV7-2 and TRBJ2-1; the TCRdb call, TRBD2, lacks DNA for checking. The CDR3 sequence is 15 residues long. Per the germline V gene, CDR1 is SGHTA and CDR2 is FQGNSA. Here the CDR3 reads CASSLDPSVYNEQFF.